This TCR beta chain is drawn from a study of T cells in localized non-small cell lung cancer. Whole-study results and caveats: Greater blood T cell density accompanied longer overall survival. Adjacent uninvolved lung tissue had the highest T cell clonality, exceeding tumor.

This clone has a single count. Its antigen is unknown. Produced via immunoSEQ multiplex PCR; TCRdb's table is partial and in-frame only. The table records 9,500 to 10,000 clones, 90% of them present only once. The length of the CDR3 is 13 residues. Germline assignment: CDR1 SGHAT and CDR2 FQNNGV. V shed 7 bases and J shed 0 bases, with 10 bases lying between them. V and J are TRBV11-2 and TRBJ2-7; D call uncertain. Sequences were derived from peripheral blood, sampled before any cancer treatment. This receptor was identified in a male donor at least 60 years old with stage III squamous cell lung carcinoma. The CDR3 region is CASIPGDSYEQYF. In nucleotides, the CDR3 is TGTGCCAGCATCCCGGGCGACTCCTACGAGCAGTACTTC.